These T cell receptor beta chains were read from a single sample in a study of technical replicates of blood from a handful of donors. TCRdb's table, derived via immunoSEQ multiplex PCR, lists solely in-frame clones and lacks some. The top ten clones hold approximately 0.35% of a sample with nearly 80,000 clones, about 92% of them seen once. The sequenced sample was T cells isolated from PBMCs. The source of these receptors is a human donor in good health. Each CDR3 is given with its conserved first and last residue. The order of the fields is CDR3 protein, CDR3 DNA, V gene, D gene, clone size, J gene. A D gene is named only where the DNA matches it firmly. Clone size is not always given. Where it is, it says once, few, many or a class for expanded clones.

CDR3 protein: CASSLSRNTEAFF; CDR3 DNA: TGTGCCAGCAGTTTATCTAGGAACACTGAAGCTTTCTTT; V gene: TRBV27; D gene: .; clone size: .; J gene: TRBJ1-1
CDR3 protein: CASSLSRNTEAFF; CDR3 DNA: TGCGCCAGCAGCTTGTCCCGGAACACTGAAGCTTTCTTT; V gene: TRBV5-1; D gene: .; clone size: .; J gene: TRBJ1-1
CDR3 protein: CASSLSVNTEAFF; CDR3 DNA: TGTGCCAGCAGCTTGTCGGTGAACACTGAAGCTTTCTTT; V gene: TRBV7-2; D gene: .; clone size: .; J gene: TRBJ1-1
CDR3 protein: CAWSGSGNFRNEQYF; CDR3 DNA: TGTGCCTGGAGTGGGAGCGGGAATTTCCGTAACGAGCAGTACTTC; V gene: TRBV30; D gene: TRBD2; clone size: .; J gene: TRBJ2-7
CDR3 protein: CAWRSSGRYNEQFF; CDR3 DNA: TGTGCCTGGAGGTCCAGCGGGAGGTACAATGAGCAGTTCTTC; V gene: TRBV30; D gene: TRBD2; clone size: .; J gene: TRBJ2-1
CDR3 protein: CASSFGYNSPLHF; CDR3 DNA: TGTGCCAGCAGCTTCGGCTATAATTCACCCCTCCACTTT; V gene: TRBV11-3; D gene: .; clone size: .; J gene: TRBJ1-6
CDR3 protein: CASSYLVMNTEAFF; CDR3 DNA: TGTGCCAGCAGTTACTTAGTAATGAACACTGAAGCTTTCTTT; V gene: TRBV6-6; D gene: .; clone size: .; J gene: TRBJ1-1
CDR3 protein: CASSLFQGNTEAFF; CDR3 DNA: TGCGCCAGCAGCTTGTTTCAGGGGAACACTGAAGCTTTCTTT; V gene: TRBV5-1; D gene: .; clone size: once; J gene: TRBJ1-1
CDR3 protein: CASSPFGLGGWNEQYF; CDR3 DNA: TGTGCCAGCAGCCCATTTGGATTGGGGGGATGGAACGAGCAGTACTTC; V gene: TRBV14; D gene: .; clone size: .; J gene: TRBJ2-7
CDR3 protein: CASSNWADKETQYF; CDR3 DNA: TGTGCCAGCTCCAACTGGGCAGATAAAGAGACCCAGTACTTC; V gene: TRBV27; D gene: .; clone size: .; J gene: TRBJ2-5
CDR3 protein: CASSLFGLYEQYF; CDR3 DNA: TGTGCCAGCAGCTTATTTGGCCTCTACGAGCAGTACTTC; V gene: TRBV11-2; D gene: .; clone size: .; J gene: TRBJ2-7
CDR3 protein: CASSLDQYGYTF; CDR3 DNA: TGTGCCAGCAGCTTGGACCAGTATGGCTACACCTTC; V gene: TRBV5-4; D gene: .; clone size: .; J gene: TRBJ1-2
CDR3 protein: CASIGRGRNEQFF; CDR3 DNA: TGTGCCAGCATCGGCAGGGGGCGGAATGAGCAGTTCTTC; V gene: TRBV28; D gene: TRBD1; clone size: .; J gene: TRBJ2-1
CDR3 protein: CASSAGLDYEQYF; CDR3 DNA: TGTGCCAGCAGTGCAGGGCTCGACTACGAGCAGTACTTC; V gene: TRBV6-1; D gene: .; clone size: .; J gene: TRBJ2-7
CDR3 protein: CASSFYSSYEQYF; CDR3 DNA: TGTGCCAGCAGTTTTTACAGCTCCTACGAGCAGTACTTC; V gene: TRBV27; D gene: .; clone size: .; J gene: TRBJ2-7
CDR3 protein: CASSIQGLMNTEAFF; CDR3 DNA: TGTGCCAGTAGTATTCAGGGACTCATGAACACTGAAGCTTTCTTT; V gene: TRBV19; D gene: .; clone size: .; J gene: TRBJ1-1
CDR3 protein: CASSDSWEADTQYF; CDR3 DNA: TGTGCCAGCAGTGACTCATGGGAGGCAGATACGCAGTATTTT; V gene: TRBV6-4; D gene: .; clone size: .; J gene: TRBJ2-3
CDR3 protein: CASSLGTGRVNEQFF; CDR3 DNA: TGTGCCAGCAGCTTAGGGACCGGGAGGGTTAATGAGCAGTTCTTC; V gene: TRBV11-2; D gene: TRBD2; clone size: .; J gene: TRBJ2-1
CDR3 protein: CASSIFGTSGSADTQYF; CDR3 DNA: TGTGCCAGTAGTATCTTTGGGACTAGCGGGAGCGCAGATACGCAGTATTTT; V gene: TRBV19; D gene: TRBD2; clone size: .; J gene: TRBJ2-3
CDR3 protein: CASGHEETQYF; CDR3 DNA: TGTGCCAGCGGACATGAAGAGACCCAGTACTTC; V gene: TRBV9; D gene: .; clone size: .; J gene: TRBJ2-5
CDR3 protein: CASSLGPGPAGELFF; CDR3 DNA: TGTGCCAGCAGCTTAGGCCCAGGGCCTGCCGGGGAGCTGTTTTTT; V gene: TRBV7-8; D gene: .; clone size: .; J gene: TRBJ2-2
CDR3 protein: CARRVGTGEDTGELFF; CDR3 DNA: TGTGCCAGGAGAGTCGGGACAGGGGAGGACACCGGGGAGCTGTTTTTT; V gene: TRBV2; D gene: TRBD1; clone size: .; J gene: TRBJ2-2
CDR3 protein: CASRDGGNTEAFF; CDR3 DNA: TGTGCCAGCAGAGACGGGGGGAACACTGAAGCTTTCTTT; V gene: TRBV27; D gene: .; clone size: .; J gene: TRBJ1-1
CDR3 protein: CASSFAGGLSSYEQYF; CDR3 DNA: TGCGCCAGCAGCTTCGCCGGCGGGCTAAGCTCCTACGAGCAGTACTTC; V gene: TRBV5-1; D gene: .; clone size: .; J gene: TRBJ2-7
CDR3 protein: CASSYSSRAEQYF; CDR3 DNA: TGTGCCAGCAGTTACTCCTCCAGGGCCGAGCAGTACTTC; V gene: TRBV6-6; D gene: .; clone size: .; J gene: TRBJ2-7
CDR3 protein: CASGLGQGAHEQFF; CDR3 DNA: TGTGCTAGTGGCCTCGGACAGGGCGCCCATGAGCAGTTCTTC; V gene: TRBV12-5; D gene: TRBD1; clone size: once; J gene: TRBJ2-1
CDR3 protein: CASLRGGSSFF; CDR3 DNA: TGTGCCAGCCTTAGAGGGGGAAGTTCATTCTTT; V gene: TRBV27; D gene: .; clone size: .; J gene: TRBJ1-1
CDR3 protein: CASSPSLAAYEQYF; CDR3 DNA: TGTGCCAGCAGCCCGTCACTTGCTGCCTACGAGCAGTACTTC; V gene: TRBV28; D gene: .; clone size: .; J gene: TRBJ2-7
CDR3 protein: CASSQWGGRNTGELFF; CDR3 DNA: TGTGCCAGCAGCCAATGGGGCGGGAGGAACACCGGGGAGCTGTTTTTT; V gene: TRBV7-7; D gene: TRBD2; clone size: .; J gene: TRBJ2-2
CDR3 protein: CASSLVPSSYEQYF; CDR3 DNA: TGTGCCAGCAGTTTGGTGCCTAGCTCCTACGAGCAGTACTTC; V gene: TRBV27; D gene: .; clone size: .; J gene: TRBJ2-7
CDR3 protein: CSCASSYEQYF; CDR3 DNA: TGCAGCTGCGCTAGCAGCTACGAGCAGTACTTC; V gene: TRBV20-1; D gene: .; clone size: .; J gene: TRBJ2-7
CDR3 protein: CASRRQGRGEKLFF; CDR3 DNA: TGTGCCAGTAGAAGACAGGGGAGAGGAGAAAAACTGTTTTTT; V gene: TRBV19; D gene: TRBD1; clone size: .; J gene: TRBJ1-4
CDR3 protein: CASSGSGESYEQYF; CDR3 DNA: TGTGCCAGCAGTGGCTCCGGGGAGTCCTACGAGCAGTACTTC; V gene: TRBV6-5; D gene: .; clone size: .; J gene: TRBJ2-7
CDR3 protein: CAWSGTGGLKKLFF; CDR3 DNA: TGTGCCTGGAGCGGGACAGGGGGCCTGAAAAAACTGTTTTTT; V gene: TRBV30; D gene: TRBD1; clone size: .; J gene: TRBJ1-4
CDR3 protein: CASRFSGRLTDTQYF; CDR3 DNA: TGCGCCAGCAGGTTTAGCGGGAGGCTCACAGATACGCAGTATTTT; V gene: TRBV5-1; D gene: TRBD2; clone size: .; J gene: TRBJ2-3
CDR3 protein: CASSQEGIAKNIQYF; CDR3 DNA: TGTGCCAGCAGTCAGGAGGGGATAGCCAAAAACATTCAGTACTTC; V gene: TRBV28; D gene: .; clone size: .; J gene: TRBJ2-4
CDR3 protein: CSAPRFTEAFF; CDR3 DNA: TGCAGTGCTCCACGGTTCACTGAAGCTTTCTTT; V gene: TRBV20-1; D gene: .; clone size: .; J gene: TRBJ1-1
CDR3 protein: CASSGSGRRRNEQFF; CDR3 DNA: TGTGCCAGCAGCGGTAGCGGGCGTAGGAGGAATGAGCAGTTCTTC; V gene: TRBV5-4; D gene: TRBD2; clone size: .; J gene: TRBJ2-1
CDR3 protein: CASSEGQGARGYTF; CDR3 DNA: TGTGCCAGCAGTGAAGGACAGGGGGCGCGGGGCTACACCTTC; V gene: TRBV28; D gene: TRBD1; clone size: few; J gene: TRBJ1-2
CDR3 protein: CASSLDNPNEQFF; CDR3 DNA: TGTGCCAGCAGTCTCGACAACCCCAATGAGCAGTTCTTC; V gene: TRBV6-1; D gene: .; clone size: .; J gene: TRBJ2-1
CDR3 protein: CATSRGEVGGYTF; CDR3 DNA: TGTGCCACCAGCAGAGGGGAGGTGGGTGGCTACACCTTC; V gene: TRBV15; D gene: .; clone size: .; J gene: TRBJ1-2
CDR3 protein: CATGGHLNTEAFF; CDR3 DNA: TGTGCCACCGGGGGACACTTGAACACTGAAGCTTTCTTT; V gene: TRBV15; D gene: .; clone size: few; J gene: TRBJ1-1
CDR3 protein: CATMGLALDEQYF; CDR3 DNA: TGCGCCACCATGGGACTAGCTCTGGACGAGCAGTACTTC; V gene: TRBV10-1; D gene: TRBD2; clone size: .; J gene: TRBJ2-7
CDR3 protein: CSVEEGRTDTQYF; CDR3 DNA: TGCAGCGTTGAAGAGGGGCGAACAGATACGCAGTATTTT; V gene: TRBV29-1; D gene: .; clone size: .; J gene: TRBJ2-3
CDR3 protein: CASNPWGQGRSEQFF; CDR3 DNA: TGTGCCAGCAACCCCTGGGGACAGGGGCGTAGTGAGCAGTTCTTC; V gene: TRBV6-5; D gene: TRBD1; clone size: .; J gene: TRBJ2-1
CDR3 protein: CAISEGGGDSGYTF; CDR3 DNA: TGTGCCATCAGTGAGGGAGGGGGCGATTCTGGCTACACCTTC; V gene: TRBV10-3; D gene: TRBD1; clone size: .; J gene: TRBJ1-2
CDR3 protein: CASSLVLGREQYF; CDR3 DNA: TGCGCCAGCAGCTTGGTCCTAGGTCGCGAGCAGTACTTC; V gene: TRBV5-1; D gene: .; clone size: .; J gene: TRBJ2-7
CDR3 protein: CASSKYRELNTEAFF; CDR3 DNA: TGTGCCAGCAGTAAATACAGGGAATTGAACACTGAAGCTTTCTTT; V gene: TRBV27; D gene: .; clone size: .; J gene: TRBJ1-1
CDR3 protein: CASSLTEGAPSGYTF; CDR3 DNA: TGTGCCAGTAGTTTAACAGAGGGGGCGCCTTCTGGCTACACCTTC; V gene: TRBV19; D gene: TRBD1; clone size: .; J gene: TRBJ1-2
CDR3 protein: CASSRGEGEKLFF; CDR3 DNA: TGTGCCAGCAGCAGGGGGGAGGGGGAAAAACTGTTTTTT; V gene: TRBV7-9; D gene: .; clone size: .; J gene: TRBJ1-4
CDR3 protein: CASRSGTGSYEQYF; CDR3 DNA: TGTGCCAGCCGCTCCGGGACAGGCTCCTACGAGCAGTACTTC; V gene: TRBV7-9; D gene: TRBD1; clone size: .; J gene: TRBJ2-7
CDR3 protein: CASSLSGNSYEQYF; CDR3 DNA: TGTGCCAGCAGCTTAAGCGGGAATTCCTACGAGCAGTACTTC; V gene: TRBV5-4; D gene: TRBD2; clone size: .; J gene: TRBJ2-7
CDR3 protein: CASSHWSGEQFF; CDR3 DNA: TGTGCCAGCAGCCATTGGTCCGGTGAGCAGTTCTTC; V gene: TRBV6-4; D gene: .; clone size: .; J gene: TRBJ2-1
CDR3 protein: CAVLGVTGANVLTF; CDR3 DNA: TGTGCCGTACTGGGCGTTACTGGGGCCAACGTCCTGACTTTC; V gene: TRBV28; D gene: .; clone size: .; J gene: TRBJ2-6
CDR3 protein: CASSSRADQETQYF; CDR3 DNA: TGTGCCAGCAGTTCCAGGGCCGACCAAGAGACCCAGTACTTC; V gene: TRBV6-5; D gene: .; clone size: .; J gene: TRBJ2-5